The clone carrying this T cell receptor beta chain showed up just a few times. What it binds is not known. A Clinical Activity Score of at least 3, a NOSPECS grade of at least 4 and a duration under 3 months were recorded in the ophthalmopathy patients. From RNA transcripts, TCR beta CDR3 regions were amplified. The study used the HTBI primer set for a first-round RT-PCR of the TCR CDR3. TCRdb re-called the multiplex PCR reads with MiXCR, one entry per CDR3 protein. The table has approximately 600,000 distinct CDR3 sequences, roughly 15% seen once. Germline CDR1 reads SGHTA; CDR2 reads FQGNSA. V lost 1 base and J lost 9, with 15 bases in between. The CDR3 extends over 14 amino acids. The sample is drawn from a study of T cells in Graves' hyperthyroidism and ophthalmopathy. Study outcomes and limitations: Blood also showed most of the thyroid clonotypes that were expanded above 0.001.

The clonotype comes from a woman aged 40-49 years with Graves' ophthalmopathy. The sequenced material came from blood. This sequence joins TRBV7-2 and TRBJ2-5; possibly TRBD1 or TRBD2 for D (5 bases each). CDR3 region: CTSSLDSGALAQYF. The CDR3 DNA sequence: TGTACCAGCAGCTTAGATTCCGGGGCCTTGGCCCAGTACTTC.